The T cell receptor (beta chain) described here comes from a study of response to subunit inactivated influenza vaccine. The CDR3 extends over 13 amino acids. With 3 bases removed from V and 3 bases from J, the gap between germline ends came to 9 bases. TCRdb re-called the RT-PCR reads with MiXCR, one entry per CDR3 protein. The sample holds roughly 710,000 distinct CDR3 sequences, about 14% seen once. This clonotype occurred a few times. The specimen comprised PBMCs from blood, sampled 14 to 15 days before vaccination. The receptor was isolated from a man between 45 and 60 years old who received an inactivated influenza vaccine. This chain joins TRBV12-3 or TRBV12-4 and TRBJ2-7; D gene uncertain. The CDR3 is CASSFRENYEQYF. CDR3 nucleotide sequence: TGTGCCAGCAGTTTTAGGGAAAACTACGAGCAGTACTTC.